This passage covers 15 T cell receptor beta chains from one sample sequenced in a study of CD8 T cells in ankylosing spondylitis. TCRdb ran MiXCR on the 5' RACE reads and lists one entry per CDR3 protein. The repertoire holds about 160,000 distinct CDR3 sequences, with approximately 16% as singletons. Sequencing was done on a sample of blood, either unsorted or a sorted T cell fraction (not recorded which). Every receptor here comes from a male donor with ankylosing spondylitis or in good health (not recorded which).

This clonotype was seen many times. The J gene is TRBJ2-7, the V gene TRBV4-1; D possibly corresponds to TRBD2 (5 bases). Germline V gives CDR1 MGHRA, CDR2 YSYEKL. CDR3 length equals 15 residues. The V gene lost 0 bases and the J gene lost 3 bases, with 12 bases spanning the gap. In DNA form, the CDR3 reads TGCGCCAGCAGCCAAGATCAGGCTAGCTTCTACGAGCAGTACTTC. It translates to CASSQDQASFYEQYF.

A remark on this clonotype: At one of its ends the junction is not consistent with the germline gene, which may arise from a read error. The rearrangement uses TRBV7-7 and TRBJ2-1; the D is unclear. Germline CDR1 is SSHAT and CDR2 is FNYEAQ (reference sequence). The CDR3 runs 13 residues. The CDR3 DNA is TGTGCCAGCAGCCTCGCCCACTACACTGAGCAGTTCTTC. It yields the protein CASSLAHYTEQFF.

The chain recombines TRBV20-1 with TRBJ1-1; possibly TRBD1 for D (6 bases). Germline V gene sequence: CDR1 DFQATT, CDR2 SNEGSKA (reference sequence). CDR3 size: 15 residues. V was clipped by 4 bases and J by 0 bases, with 15 bases between them. The CDR3 loop is CSAKDLGDMNTEAFF. CDR3 bases: TGCAGTGCTAAAGATCTCGGGGACATGAACACTGAAGCTTTCTTT.

The chain has TRBV20-1 and TRBJ1-1; D remains unclear. V was clipped by 4 bases and J by 1 base, with 4 bases between them. Germline assignment: CDR1 DFQATT and CDR2 SNEGSKA (reference sequence). The CDR3 is made up of 11 amino acids. The CDR3 coding sequence is TGCAGTGCTAAGGGGAACACTGAAGCTTTCTTT. Translated, it gives CSAKGNTEAFF.

There are many counts of this clonotype. The V call is TRBV28, the J call TRBJ1-2; D is possibly TRBD1 (5 bases). The ends were cut back, 1 base at V and 1 base at J, with 19 bases in the middle. The CDR3 runs to 18 residues. The germline V gene encodes CDR1 MDHEN and CDR2 SYDVKM. The CDR3 spells CASSLFGSRRALNYGYTF. The CDR3, as DNA: TGTGCCAGCAGTTTATTTGGTTCCCGCAGGGCCCTTAACTATGGCTACACCTTC.

This clonotype has more than one count but fewer than ten. The gene calls are TRBV4-1 and TRBJ2-1, with TRBD2 as a possible D gene (6 bases). The CDR3 has 16 amino acids. Germline V lookup: CDR1 MGHRA, CDR2 YSYEKL. Trimming removed 3 bases at V and 0 bases at J, with 12 bases between. CDR3 sequence (DNA): TGCGCCAGCAGCCAGTGGGGGGTGAGCTCCTACAATGAGCAGTTCTTC. This sequence encodes CASSQWGVSSYNEQFF.

This clonotype has a count of ten or more. The V call is TRBV5-1, the J call TRBJ1-6; D unresolved. The V end lost 1 base, the J end lost 0 bases, and 8 bases lay between the germline ends. The CDR3 is 16 amino acids. The germline V gene has CDR1 SGHRS and CDR2 YFSETQ. The CDR3 reads CASSLIASSYNSPLHF. DNA of the CDR3: TGCGCCAGCAGCTTGATCGCGAGCTCCTATAATTCACCCCTCCACTTT.

The gene calls are TRBV5-1 and TRBJ2-7; tentative D call: TRBD2 (6 bases). The V end lost 4 bases, the J end lost 0 bases, and 14 bases lay between the germline ends. The CDR3 totals 15 residues. The V gene's germline CDR1 is SGHRS and CDR2 YFSETQ. The CDR3 here is CASSPGEGSSYEQYF. For the CDR3, the DNA is TGCGCCAGCAGCCCGGGAGAGGGGAGCTCCTACGAGCAGTACTTC.

The sample holds a few counts of this clonotype. V gene TRBV4-2 combines with J gene TRBJ1-5; no clear D. This CDR3 has 15 amino acids. Germline CDR1 and CDR2: LGHNA and YNFKEQ. V lost 1 base and J 8 bases, leaving 15 bases between the germline ends. DNA for the CDR3: TGTGCCAGCAGCCAAGGTGGGAGCAACGGGGAGCCCCAGCATTTT. It codes for CASSQGGSNGEPQHF.

Many counts were recorded for this clonotype. The chain links TRBV6-1 to TRBJ2-3, with 7 bases lining up with TRBD1. CDR1 is MNHNS, CDR2 SASEGT, per germline. This CDR3 is 16 amino acids long. With V trimmed by 5 bases and J by 4 bases, 12 bases remained unmatched. The CDR3: CASSRQGTVTSDTQYF. CDR3 nucleotide sequence: TGTGCCAGCAGTCGCCAAGGGACAGTAACATCAGATACGCAGTATTTT.

This clonotype was picked up many times. V and J are TRBV28 and TRBJ2-5; 7 bases align to TRBD2. CDR1 is MDHEN, CDR2 SYDVKM, per germline. CDR3 length: 16 amino acids. V gave up 7 bases and J gave up 2 bases; unmatched junction bases: 13. The CDR3 DNA reads as TGTGCCAGCATTCCAGGAGCGGGGCTATTACAAGAGACCCAGTACTTC. Protein product: CASIPGAGLLQETQYF.

This sequence joins TRBV7-2 and TRBJ1-1; D unclear. The CDR3 has 12 amino acids. CDR1 is SGHTA, CDR2 FQGNSA, per germline. With 1 base removed from V and 4 bases from J, the gap between germline ends came to 4 bases. The CDR3 region has the DNA TGTGCCAGCAGCTTAGTATCCACTGAAGCTTTCTTT. Residues: CASSLVSTEAFF.

The chain recombines TRBV29-1 with TRBJ2-7; 10 nucleotides line up with TRBD2. Germline loops: CDR1 SQVTM, CDR2 ANQGSEA. This CDR3 has 14 amino acids. J gave up 4 bases and V 3 bases, and 6 bases lay outside the gene matches. CDR3 amino acids: CSVEPSGSEYEQYF. The CDR3 DNA is TGCAGCGTTGAGCCTAGCGGGAGTGAATACGAGCAGTACTTC.

This clonotype occurred many times. The chain uses TRBV5-1 and TRBJ2-4, with TRBD1 identical over 9 bases. Germline CDR1 SGHRS, CDR2 YFSETQ. With 2 bases clipped from V and 7 bases from J, the junction kept 4 bases outside the gene matches. The CDR3 loop spans 14 amino acids. CDR3: CASSFRQGGNIQYF. The CDR3 DNA sequence: TGCGCCAGCAGCTTCCGACAGGGGGGGAACATTCAGTACTTC.

This clonotype was counted ten times or more. V usage is TRBV29-1 and J usage is TRBJ2-7, with D possibly being TRBD2 (6 bases). The CDR3 is made up of 13 amino acids. CDR1 is SQVTM and CDR2 is ANQGSEA in the germline V gene. Trimming took off 3 bases at V and 3 bases at J, with 12 bases between the two ends. CDR3 coding DNA: TGCAGCGTTGAGGACGGACTACTCTACGAGCAGTACTTC. Its protein product is CSVEDGLLYEQYF.